The clone carrying this T cell receptor beta chain was seen a single time. The antigen is undetermined. At one end, the junction sequence differs from germline, possibly due to a read error. The CDR3 runs to 14 residues. Germline loops: CDR1 SGHRS, CDR2 YFSETQ. These data originate in a study of T cell responses to AZD1222 COVID-19 vaccine. Study observations and caveats: Regions 160-218 and 743-854 dominated among vaccine-associated CD4 TCRs spanning spike. Two doses of AZD1222 preceded a rise in Spike-specific TCR breadth and depth. Repertoire collection took place solely once the T cell response had peaked.

The protocol was immunoSEQ multiplex PCR, while the TCRdb copy is restricted to in-frame clones and leaves out a portion. The table shows some 110,000 clones, with approximately 90% occurring only once. The TCR was taken from an adult in good health. The source was peripheral blood, collected on day 0 of AZD1222 vaccination. This rearrangement joins TRBV5-1 to TRBJ1-1; maybe TRBD1 (6 bases). CDR3 nucleotides: TGCGCCAGCAGCGTACAAACAGGGAACCCTGAAGCTTTCTTT. Translation gives CASSVQTGNPEAFF.